These 16 T cell receptor beta chains share one sample of origin, sequenced in a study of CXCR3-negative and CXCR3-positive naive CD8 T cells. 5' RACE with UMI labels generated the TRB cDNA libraries. With the 5' RACE reads reprocessed, TCRdb shows one record per CDR3 protein and no DNA. The sample holds approximately 45,000 distinct CDR3 sequences. The sequenced sample consisted of memory CD8+ T cells from blood. The receptors shown here come from a human donor in good health. Some clones in this sample may be carry-over from other donors' samples.

This chain links TRBV15 with TRBJ2-5; no DNA is available, so the TRBD1 call from TCRdb remains unchecked. The CDR3 spans 14 residues. Germline V gene data show CDR1 as LNHNV and CDR2 as YYDKDF (reference sequence). The CDR3 loop reads CATSREGPQETQYF.

The chain joins TRBV20-1 to TRBJ2-7. CDR1 DFQATT and CDR2 SNEGSKA come from the germline V gene (reference sequence). This CDR3 is 15 amino acids long. The CDR3 here is CSARDLLDGSYEQYF.

The V call is TRBV29-1, the J call TRBJ1-4. Per germline, CDR1 SQVTM and CDR2 ANQGSEA. This CDR3 is built from 14 residues. This CDR3 is CSVGPVATNEKLFF. Based on the CDR3 plus reference TRBV29-1 and TRBJ1-4, the full variable domain is SAVISQKPSRDICQRGTSLTIQCQVDSQVTMMFWYRQQPGQSLTLIATANQGSEATYESGFVIDKFPISRPNLTFSTLTVSNMSPEDSSIYLCSVGPVATNEKLFFGSGTQLSVL.

The chain combines TRBV7-9 with TRBJ1-1; TCRdb selects TRBD1, and the lack of DNA leaves this call unchecked. Germline loops: CDR1 SEHNR, CDR2 FQNEAQ (reference sequence). This CDR3 spans 14 amino acids. CDR3 in amino acids: CASSLIRTGPEAFF.

This rearrangement joins TRBV25-1 to TRBJ1-2; TCRdb's D gene call, TRBD1, goes unchecked for lack of DNA. Germline assignment: CDR1 MGHDK and CDR2 SYGVNS. This CDR3 comprises 15 residues. The CDR3 region is CASSASGTGAAGYTF.

V gene TRBV7-2 combines with J gene TRBJ2-2; the D call from TCRdb, TRBD2, cannot be confirmed without DNA. The germline V gene has CDR1 SGHTA and CDR2 FQGNSA. This CDR3 has 15 amino acids. The CDR3 protein is CASEAGGPQTGELFF.

CDR3: CASSLDRARVGYNEQFF. The J gene is TRBJ2-1, the V gene TRBV11-2; there is no DNA to check the TCRdb D call of TRBD1. The CDR3 runs 17 residues. The germline CDR1 and CDR2 sequences are SGHAT and FQNNGV.

The chain has TRBV7-9 and TRBJ2-3; TCRdb calls TRBD1, which cannot be checked without DNA. Germline CDR1 SEHNR, CDR2 FQNEAQ (reference sequence). The length of the CDR3 is 15 residues. CDR3 in amino acids: CASSQPGQGSDTQYF.

The V call is TRBV29-1, the J call TRBJ2-1; TCRdb's D gene call, TRBD2, goes unchecked for lack of DNA. From germline, CDR1 is SQVTM and CDR2 ANQGSEA. The CDR3 consists of 13 residues. CDR3 sequence reads: CSVAGGLYNEQFF.

The chain recombines TRBV6-1 with TRBJ2-2; TCRdb proposes TRBD2, but this gene call is untestable without DNA. CDR1 and CDR2 from the germline V gene are MNHNS and SASEGT. The CDR3 is made up of 12 amino acids. This chain's CDR3 is CASRGPTGELFF.

The rearrangement joins TRBV7-6 to TRBJ2-3. The CDR3 sequence is 17 residues long. Germline V gene data show CDR1 as SGHVS and CDR2 as FNYEAQ. CDR3 amino acids: CASSLAAVVRPTDTQYF.

This chain connects TRBV27 to TRBJ2-3; TCRdb designates TRBD1, a call that cannot be tested without DNA. CDR3 length: 12 residues. The germline V gene has CDR1 MNHEY and CDR2 SMNVEV (reference sequence). CDR3 region: CASSLTGGTQYF.

V and J are TRBV19 and TRBJ2-1; the D call of TRBD1 rests on TCRdb alone, since no DNA is present to check it. Germline lookup yields CDR1 LNHDA and CDR2 SQIVND (reference sequence). This CDR3 contains 15 residues. CDR3 loop: CASSMASKGINEQFF.

The chain recombines TRBV5-1 with TRBJ2-3. The CDR3 runs to 14 residues. In germline, CDR1 is SGHRS, CDR2 YFSETQ. CDR3 amino acids: CASSLIDPTDTQYF. The variable domain in full, completed from reference TRBV5-1 and TRBJ2-3, reads KAGVTQTPRYLIKTRGQQVTLSCSPISGHRSVSWYQQTPGQGLQFLFEYFSETQRNKGNFPGRFSGRQFSNSRSEMNVSTLELGDSALYLCASSLIDPTDTQYFGPGTRLTVL.

The genes are TRBV20-1 and TRBJ1-1; TCRdb's D call, TRBD1, is unchecked because there is no DNA. The CDR3 covers 14 residues. Germline lookup yields CDR1 DFQATT and CDR2 SNEGSKA (reference sequence). CDR3 loop: CSAKGDNSHTEAFF.

V usage is TRBV12-3 or TRBV12-4 and J usage is TRBJ2-1; TCRdb indicates TRBD1, and absent DNA this call remains unverified. The CDR3 is 16 residues long. CDR3 in amino acids: CASSSPRGFPSNEQFF.